The 4 T cell receptor beta chains presented below share a single source sample, sequenced in a study of T-cell memory formation after mild COVID-19. TCRdb re-called the 5' RACE reads with MiXCR, one entry per CDR3 protein. This sample has around 200,000 distinct CDR3 sequences; over 9.5% occur once, and the top ten carry 3% to 3.5%. The sample taken for sequencing was PBMCs or a T cell subset sorted from them (not recorded which). Receptor source: a man aged 18-30 years who had mild COVID-19 (a few samples of this study predate the infection). Cell type and time point are not known.

The chain recombines TRBV6-2 or TRBV6-3 with TRBJ2-7; D unclear. CDR3 size: 15 residues. V lost 4 bases and J lost 0, with 13 bases in between. The V gene's germline CDR1 is MNHEY and CDR2 SVGEGT. The CDR3 nucleotides read TGTGCCAGCAGTTTTTTTGCTCAGGTCTCCTACGAGCAGTACTTC. This gives the protein CASSFFAQVSYEQYF.

Regarding this clonotype: One junction end does not reproduce the germline sequence, and a read error may be involved. The chain couples TRBV7-9 to TRBJ2-4; possibly TRBD2 for D (5 bases). The germline V gene encodes CDR1 SEHNR and CDR2 FQNEAQ (reference sequence). The CDR3 is made up of 14 amino acids. The DNA for the CDR3 is TGTGCCAGCAGCCAAACCGGGAATGGCGGCCCCGGGGACTTC. Translating gives CASSQTGNGGPGDF.

The V call is TRBV27, the J call TRBJ1-1; perhaps TRBD1 as D (6 bases). This CDR3 comprises 13 residues. V dropped 6 bases and J dropped 5 bases, with 13 bases sitting between them. Germline V gives CDR1 MNHEY, CDR2 SMNVEV (reference sequence). This CDR3 reads CASRTQGGTEAFF. Written as DNA, the CDR3 is TGTGCCAGCAGAACACAGGGAGGAACTGAAGCTTTCTTT.

The chain joins TRBV20-1 to TRBJ2-7; D is possibly TRBD1 (5 bases). The V end was cut by 0 bases, the J end by 2 bases, with 14 bases between. This CDR3 contains 15 residues. Germline lookup yields CDR1 DFQATT and CDR2 SNEGSKA (reference sequence). The chain's CDR3 is CSAREVGVATYEQYF. The CDR3 nucleotides read TGCAGTGCTAGAGAGGTAGGGGTCGCTACCTACGAGCAGTACTTC.